This T cell receptor beta chain comes out of a study of metastatic and nonmetastatic thyroid tumors. Study-level points and caveats: In blood and tumor, TCR beta diversity was reportedly significantly higher in malignant thyroid tumors than in benign nodules.

Trimming pared 5 bases from V and 0 bases from J, leaving 7 bases between. This CDR3 is 13 amino acids long. Germline V gives CDR1 LGHNA, CDR2 YSLEER. Original handling: The distant-metastasis classifier for papillary thyroid cancer was built from CDR3 differences across clinicopathological groups. TCRdb redid the clone calls on the PCR reads using MiXCR. TCRdb's processing, not the authors', yielded these V and J calls. The sample carries tens of thousands of clones, roughly 12% recorded once. This clone was detected many times. The antigen remains undetermined. Not a single patient had been given any form of treatment at any point before undergoing thyroid surgery.

The sample consisted of blood. The sequence was obtained from a male donor with papillary thyroid cancer or a benign thyroid nodule (not recorded which). Some clones in this sample may be carry-over from other donors' samples. The chain carries TRBV4-3 and TRBJ2-5, with D uncertain. CDR3: CASSAHNQETQYF. For the CDR3, the DNA is TGCGCCAGCAGCGCGCACAACCAAGAGACCCAGTACTTC.